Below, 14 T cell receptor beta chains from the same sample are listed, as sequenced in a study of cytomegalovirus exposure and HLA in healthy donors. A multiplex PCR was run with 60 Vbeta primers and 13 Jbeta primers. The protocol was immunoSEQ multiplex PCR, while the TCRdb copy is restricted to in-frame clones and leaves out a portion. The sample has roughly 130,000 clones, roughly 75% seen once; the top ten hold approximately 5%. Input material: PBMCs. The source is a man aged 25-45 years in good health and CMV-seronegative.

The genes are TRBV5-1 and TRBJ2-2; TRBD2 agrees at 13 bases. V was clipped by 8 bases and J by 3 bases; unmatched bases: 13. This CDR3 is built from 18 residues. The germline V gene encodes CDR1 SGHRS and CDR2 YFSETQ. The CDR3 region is CARAVWTSGSVDTGELFF. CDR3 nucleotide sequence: TGCGCCAGGGCCGTCTGGACTAGCGGGAGTGTCGACACCGGGGAGCTGTTTTTT. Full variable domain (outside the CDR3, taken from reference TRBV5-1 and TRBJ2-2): KAGVTQTPRYLIKTRGQQVTLSCSPISGHRSVSWYQQTPGQGLQFLFEYFSETQRNKGNFPGRFSGRQFSNSRSEMNVSTLELGDSALYLCARAVWTSGSVDTGELFFGEGSRLTVL.

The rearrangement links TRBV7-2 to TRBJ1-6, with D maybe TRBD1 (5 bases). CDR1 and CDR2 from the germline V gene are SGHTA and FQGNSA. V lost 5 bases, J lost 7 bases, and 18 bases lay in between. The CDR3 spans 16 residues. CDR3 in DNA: TGTGCCAGCAGCGCCGGGACTTACCCTCGGAATTCACCCCTCCACTTT. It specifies CASSAGTYPRNSPLHF.

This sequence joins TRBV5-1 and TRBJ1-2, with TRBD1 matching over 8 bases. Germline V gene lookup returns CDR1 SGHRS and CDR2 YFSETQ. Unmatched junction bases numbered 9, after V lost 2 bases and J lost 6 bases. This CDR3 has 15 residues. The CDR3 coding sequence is TGCGCCAGCAGCTTCCGCCTCGCGGGACAGGATGGCTACACCTTC. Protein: CASSFRLAGQDGYTF.

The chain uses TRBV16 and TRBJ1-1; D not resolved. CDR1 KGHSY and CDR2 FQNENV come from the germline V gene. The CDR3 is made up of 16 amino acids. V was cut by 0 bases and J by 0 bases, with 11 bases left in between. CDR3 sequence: CASSQSERSVNTEAFF. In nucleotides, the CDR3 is TGTGCCAGCAGCCAATCAGAGAGGTCGGTGAACACTGAAGCTTTCTTT.

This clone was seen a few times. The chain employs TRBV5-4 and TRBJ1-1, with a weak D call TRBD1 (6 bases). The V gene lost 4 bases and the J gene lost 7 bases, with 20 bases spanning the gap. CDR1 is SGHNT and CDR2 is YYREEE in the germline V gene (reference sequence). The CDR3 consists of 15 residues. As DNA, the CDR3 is TGTGCCAGCAGCGCCGATAGAACAGGGTATAATGAAGCTTTCTTT. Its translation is CASSADRTGYNEAFF.

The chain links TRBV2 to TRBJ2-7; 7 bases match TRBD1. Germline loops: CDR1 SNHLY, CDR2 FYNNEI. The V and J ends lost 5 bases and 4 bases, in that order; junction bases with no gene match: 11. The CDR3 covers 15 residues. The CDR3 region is CASSRRQGVVYEQYF. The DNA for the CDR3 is TGTGCCAGCAGTAGAAGACAGGGAGTTGTATACGAGCAGTACTTC.

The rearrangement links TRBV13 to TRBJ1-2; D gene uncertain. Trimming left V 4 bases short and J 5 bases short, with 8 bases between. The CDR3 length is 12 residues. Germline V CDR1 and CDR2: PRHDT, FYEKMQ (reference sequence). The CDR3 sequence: CASSSAGYGYTF. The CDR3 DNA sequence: TGTGCCAGCAGCTCGGCGGGTTATGGCTACACCTTC.

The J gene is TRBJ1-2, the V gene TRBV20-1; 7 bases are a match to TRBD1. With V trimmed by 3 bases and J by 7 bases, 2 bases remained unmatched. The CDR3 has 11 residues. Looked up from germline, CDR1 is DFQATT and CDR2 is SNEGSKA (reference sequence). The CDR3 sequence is CSASEGAGYTF. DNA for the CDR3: TGCAGTGCTAGTGAGGGGGCTGGCTACACCTTC.

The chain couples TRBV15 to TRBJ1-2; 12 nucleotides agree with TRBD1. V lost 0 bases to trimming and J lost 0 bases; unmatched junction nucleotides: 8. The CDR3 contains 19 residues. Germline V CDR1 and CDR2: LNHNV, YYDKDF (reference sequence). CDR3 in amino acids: CATSRDPGQGALANYGYTF. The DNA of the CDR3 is TGTGCCACCAGCAGAGATCCGGGACAGGGGGCATTAGCTAACTATGGCTACACCTTC.

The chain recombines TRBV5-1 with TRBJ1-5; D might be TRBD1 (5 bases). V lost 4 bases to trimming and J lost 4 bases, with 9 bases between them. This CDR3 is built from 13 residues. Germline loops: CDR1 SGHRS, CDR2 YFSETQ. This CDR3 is CASSLDRNQPQHF. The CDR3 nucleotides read TGCGCCAGCAGCCTTGACAGAAATCAGCCCCAGCATTTT. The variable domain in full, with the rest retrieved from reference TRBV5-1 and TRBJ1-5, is KAGVTQTPRYLIKTRGQQVTLSCSPISGHRSVSWYQQTPGQGLQFLFEYFSETQRNKGNFPGRFSGRQFSNSRSEMNVSTLELGDSALYLCASSLDRNQPQHFGDGTRLSIL.

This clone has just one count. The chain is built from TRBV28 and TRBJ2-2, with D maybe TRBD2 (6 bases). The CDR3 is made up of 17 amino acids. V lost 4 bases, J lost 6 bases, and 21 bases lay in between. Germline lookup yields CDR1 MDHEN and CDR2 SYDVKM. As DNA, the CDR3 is TGTGCCAGCAGTTCTCCCGGGACTCCCCCTATGTCCGGGGAGCTGTTTTTT. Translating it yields CASSSPGTPPMSGELFF.

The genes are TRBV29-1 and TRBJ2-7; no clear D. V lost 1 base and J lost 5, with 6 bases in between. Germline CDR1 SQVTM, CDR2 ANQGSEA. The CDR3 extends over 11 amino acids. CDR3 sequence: CSVEGGHEQYF. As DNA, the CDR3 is TGCAGCGTTGAAGGAGGCCACGAGCAGTACTTC.

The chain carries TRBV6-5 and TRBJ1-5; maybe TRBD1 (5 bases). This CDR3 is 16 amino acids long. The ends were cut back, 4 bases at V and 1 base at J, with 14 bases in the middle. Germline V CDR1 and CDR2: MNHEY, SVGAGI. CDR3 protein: CASSFSRVRSNQPQHF. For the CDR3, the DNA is TGTGCCAGCAGTTTTTCCAGGGTGAGGAGCAATCAGCCCCAGCATTTT.

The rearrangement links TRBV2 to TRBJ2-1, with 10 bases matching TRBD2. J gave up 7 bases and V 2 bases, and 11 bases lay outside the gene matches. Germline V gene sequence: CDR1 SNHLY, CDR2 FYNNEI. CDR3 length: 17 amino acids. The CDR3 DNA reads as TGTGCCAGCAGTGAACGGTCCCTAGCGGGAGACTCTAATGAGCAGTTCTTC. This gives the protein CASSERSLAGDSNEQFF.